This T cell receptor (beta chain) was identified in a study of T cell clones after liver transplantation. Whole-study context: TCRbeta sequencing after a pre-transplant mixed lymphocyte reaction identified graft-donor-reactive clones, later tracked in post-transplant blood. Subjects received no induction therapy and standard immunosuppression until randomization at 12-24 months post-transplant.

The germline V gene has CDR1 SGHRS and CDR2 YFSETQ. V was pared by 3 bases and J by 0 bases, with 6 bases between. CDR3 length equals 13 residues. Sequencing was performed with immunoSEQ multiplex PCR; in TCRdb, only in-frame clones are kept and a portion is missing. The table records tens of thousands of clones, around four fifths of them present only once. This chain links TRBV5-1 with TRBJ1-1; no firm D call. This receptor was taken from a human patient who received a liver transplant. Among the T cells, some may be from the graft donor. Source: CD4+ T cells from blood, taken at the 22-month timepoint. CDR3 in amino acids: CASSSEMNTEAFF. The CDR3 bases are TGCGCCAGCAGCTCGGAGATGAACACTGAAGCTTTCTTT. The full variable domain, rest sourced from reference TRBV5-1 and TRBJ1-1, is KAGVTQTPRYLIKTRGQQVTLSCSPISGHRSVSWYQQTPGQGLQFLFEYFSETQRNKGNFPGRFSGRQFSNSRSEMNVSTLELGDSALYLCASSSEMNTEAFFGQGTRLTVV.